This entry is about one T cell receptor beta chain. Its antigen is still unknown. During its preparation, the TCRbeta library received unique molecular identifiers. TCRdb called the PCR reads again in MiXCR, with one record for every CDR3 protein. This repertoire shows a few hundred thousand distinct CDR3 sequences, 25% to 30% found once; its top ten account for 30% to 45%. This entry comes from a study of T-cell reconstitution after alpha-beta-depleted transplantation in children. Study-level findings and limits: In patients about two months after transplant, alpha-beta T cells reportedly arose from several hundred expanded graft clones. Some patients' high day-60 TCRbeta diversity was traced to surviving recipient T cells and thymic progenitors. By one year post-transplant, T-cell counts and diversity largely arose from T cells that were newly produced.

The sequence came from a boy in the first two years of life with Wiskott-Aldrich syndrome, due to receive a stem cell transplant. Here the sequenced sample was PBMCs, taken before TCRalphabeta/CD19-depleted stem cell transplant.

The CDR3: CASSLKGDIQYF. DNA for the CDR3: TGTGCCAGCTCACTTAAGGGGGACATTCAGTACTTC. V and J are TRBV18 and TRBJ2-4, with D tentatively TRBD1 (6 bases). V was shortened by 4 bases and J by 8 bases, with 9 bases between the two germline ends. The CDR3 length is 12 residues. Germline CDR1 reads KGHSH; CDR2 reads LQKENI. The full variable domain, completed using reference TRBV18 and TRBJ2-4, is NAGVMQNPRHLVRRRGQEARLRCSPMKGHSHVYWYRQLPEEGLKFMVYLQKENIIDESGMPKERFSAEFPKEGPSILRIQQVVRGDSAAYFCASSLKGDIQYFGAGTRLSVL.